A selection of T cell receptor beta chains follows, all from one sample in a study of OX40 agonist ivuxolimab in advanced cancers. The method was immunoSEQ multiplex PCR; TCRdb's version includes in-frame clones alone and lacks a portion of them. The table has tens of thousands of clones, over 70% seen once. Source: CD4+ or CD8+ T cells sorted from blood, taken in a trial of the OX40 agonist ivuxolimab. These receptors all come from an adult with an advanced solid tumor such as melanoma, head and neck, liver or kidney cancer. Both conserved end residues are part of each CDR3. The D gene is left open where the match is weak. Size tells how often a clone was seen (once, few, many) or the class of an expanded clone, and some rows leave it out.

TRBJ1-6,NA,NA,TRBV19,CASSIKARGADGNSPLHF,TGTGCCAGTAGTATTAAGGCCCGGGGCGCGGACGGTAATTCACCCCTCCACTTT
TRBJ1-2,NA,NA,TRBV27,CASSLTPYYGYTF,TGTGCCAGCAGTCTGACACCTTACTATGGCTACACCTTC
TRBJ2-1,NA,NA,TRBV5-5,CASSLATYNEQFF,TGTGCCAGCAGCTTGGCCACATACAATGAGCAGTTCTTC
TRBJ1-1,NA,NA,TRBV5-5,CASSWTTWTEAFF,TGTGCCAGCAGCTGGACAACCTGGACTGAAGCTTTCTTT
TRBJ1-4,NA,NA,TRBV2,CASSEIGFEEKLFF,TGTGCCAGCAGTGAAATAGGGTTTGAGGAAAAACTGTTTTTT
TRBJ1-5,TRBD1,NA,TRBV18,CASSPDRDQPQHF,TGTGCCAGCTCACCGGACAGGGATCAGCCCCAGCATTTT
TRBJ2-7,NA,NA,TRBV10-3,CATRETARSYEQYF,TGTGCCACCCGTGAAACTGCACGCTCCTACGAGCAGTACTTC
TRBJ1-4,TRBD1,NA,TRBV5-1,CASSLTGQVNEKLFF,TGCGCCAGCAGCTTAACGGGACAGGTTAATGAAAAACTGTTTTTT
TRBJ2-6,NA,NA,TRBV7-9,CASSLYWGSGANVLTF,TGTGCCAGCAGCTTATATTGGGGTTCTGGGGCCAACGTCCTGACTTTC
TRBJ2-5,NA,NA,TRBV7-8,CASSLGTSYETQYF,TGTGCCAGCAGCTTAGGTACGAGTTACGAGACCCAGTACTTC
TRBJ2-7,NA,NA,TRBV29-1,CSVEGRNAYEQYF,TGCAGCGTTGAAGGGAGGAACGCCTACGAGCAGTACTTC
TRBJ2-2,TRBD2,NA,TRBV7-8,CASRRVAGRTGELFF,TGTGCCAGCAGGCGCGTAGCGGGGAGGACCGGGGAGCTGTTTTTT
TRBJ1-6,TRBD1,few,TRBV7-9,CASSQGGRTLSPLHF,TGTGCCAGCAGTCAGGGGGGACGGACGCTTTCACCCCTCCACTTT
TRBJ1-2,NA,NA,TRBV29-1,CSVRQSYGYTF,TGCAGCGTTCGGCAGAGCTATGGCTACACCTTC
TRBJ1-2,TRBD1,NA,TRBV5-5,CASSLAPSTGEDYGYTF,TGTGCCAGCAGCTTGGCCCCCTCGACAGGGGAGGACTATGGCTACACCTTC
TRBJ1-3,TRBD1,NA,TRBV7-9,CASSPTGALDTIYF,TGTGCCAGCAGCCCTACAGGGGCACTGGACACCATATATTTT
TRBJ2-7,NA,NA,TRBV11-3,CASSLGRAGLGEQYF,TGTGCCAGCAGCTTAGGTCGGGCGGGACTCGGCGAGCAGTACTTC
TRBJ1-5,NA,NA,TRBV7-8,CASSPRPGPPAEQPQHF,TGTGCCAGCAGCCCCAGACCGGGACCCCCGGCGGAGCAGCCCCAGCATTTT
TRBJ2-3,NA,NA,TRBV5-5,CASRRGSTDTQYF,TGTGCCAGCAGACGCGGGAGCACAGATACGCAGTATTTT
TRBJ1-1,TRBD1,NA,TRBV7-9,CASSLGDRPLWDTEAFF,TGTGCCAGCAGCTTAGGGGACAGGCCACTTTGGGACACTGAAGCTTTCTTT
TRBJ1-2,NA,NA,TRBV5-1,CASSATNYGYTF,TGCGCCAGCAGCGCCACTAACTATGGCTACACCTTC
TRBJ2-2,NA,once,TRBV28,CASSKGGLNTGELFF,TGTGCCAGCAGCAAAGGGGGGTTGAACACCGGGGAGCTGTTTTTT
TRBJ2-4,TRBD2,NA,TRBV19,CASSPISGGITGDKNIQYF,TGTGCCAGTTCCCCTATCAGCGGGGGGATCACAGGAGACAAAAACATTCAGTACTTC
TRBJ1-1,NA,once,TRBV9,CASSTRTDSIKAFF,TGTGCCAGCAGCACCCGGACAGATAGTATAAAAGCTTTCTTT
TRBJ1-6,TRBD1,NA,TRBV6-1,CASSPRTGGSEPLHF,TGTGCCAGCAGTCCCCGGACAGGGGGAAGTGAACCCCTCCACTTT
TRBJ1-2,NA,NA,TRBV11-3,CASSLGWGGNLDYGYTF,TGTGCCAGCAGCTTAGGTTGGGGGGGGAACCTCGACTATGGCTACACCTTC
TRBJ1-2,NA,NA,TRBV6-5,CASTGTNYGYTF,TGTGCTAGCACAGGGACCAACTATGGCTACACCTTC
TRBJ1-2,NA,NA,TRBV4-3,CASGDADYGYTF,TGCGCCAGCGGGGACGCTGACTATGGCTACACCTTC
TRBJ1-1,TRBD1,NA,TRBV7-6,CASSLRAGQGFTEAFF,TGTGCCAGCAGCTTACGGGCCGGACAGGGGTTTACTGAAGCTTTCTTT
TRBJ2-7,NA,NA,TRBV14,CASEGPGGEQYF,TGTGCCAGCGAGGGCCCAGGCGGCGAGCAGTACTTC
TRBJ2-1,TRBD2,NA,TRBV4-1,CASSQVDMGLAGAREQFF,TGCGCCAGCAGCCAAGTAGACATGGGACTAGCGGGGGCCCGTGAGCAGTTCTTC
TRBJ2-5,NA,NA,TRBV19,CASSIGSLALLQETQYF,TGTGCCAGTAGTATAGGAAGTCTAGCCCTACTCCAAGAGACCCAGTACTTC
TRBJ1-4,NA,NA,TRBV6-1,CASNEPGLSNEKLFF,TGTGCCAGCAACGAACCAGGGCTCTCTAATGAAAAACTGTTTTTT
TRBJ2-1,TRBD2,NA,TRBV19,CASIAPHGLAGTNEQFF,TGTGCCAGTATCGCCCCCCACGGACTAGCGGGAACTAATGAGCAGTTCTTC
TRBJ1-5,NA,few,TRBV30,CAWSPTRDQPQHF,TGTGCCTGGAGCCCGACAAGGGATCAGCCCCAGCATTTT
TRBJ1-1,NA,few,TRBV10-3,CAISSRNTEAFF,TGTGCCATCAGTTCCAGGAACACTGAAGCTTTCTTT